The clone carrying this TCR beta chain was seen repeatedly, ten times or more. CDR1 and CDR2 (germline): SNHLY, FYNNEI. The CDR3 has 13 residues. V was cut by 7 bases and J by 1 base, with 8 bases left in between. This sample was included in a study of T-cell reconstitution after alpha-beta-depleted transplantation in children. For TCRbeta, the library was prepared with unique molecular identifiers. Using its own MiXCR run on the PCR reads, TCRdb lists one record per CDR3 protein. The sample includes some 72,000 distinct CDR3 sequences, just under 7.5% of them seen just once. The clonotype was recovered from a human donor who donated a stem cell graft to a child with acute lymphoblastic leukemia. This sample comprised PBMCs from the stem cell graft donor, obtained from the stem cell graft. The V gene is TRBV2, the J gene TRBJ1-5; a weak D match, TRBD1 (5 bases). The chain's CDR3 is CASKRTSNQPQHF. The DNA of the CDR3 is TGTGCCAGCAAAAGGACAAGCAATCAGCCCCAGCATTTT.